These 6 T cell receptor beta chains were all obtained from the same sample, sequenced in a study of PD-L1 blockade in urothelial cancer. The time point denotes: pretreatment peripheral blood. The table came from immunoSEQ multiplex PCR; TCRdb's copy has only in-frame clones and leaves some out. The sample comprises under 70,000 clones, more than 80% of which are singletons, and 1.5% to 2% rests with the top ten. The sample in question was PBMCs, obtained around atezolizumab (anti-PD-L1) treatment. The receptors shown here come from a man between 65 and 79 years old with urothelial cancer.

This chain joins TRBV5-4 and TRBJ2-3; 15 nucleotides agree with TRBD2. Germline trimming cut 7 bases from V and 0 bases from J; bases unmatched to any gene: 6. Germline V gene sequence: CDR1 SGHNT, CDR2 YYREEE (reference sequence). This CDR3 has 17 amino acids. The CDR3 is CASRGLAGGRSTDTQYF. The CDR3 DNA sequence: TGTGCCAGCCGTGGACTAGCGGGAGGGCGTAGCACAGATACGCAGTATTTT.

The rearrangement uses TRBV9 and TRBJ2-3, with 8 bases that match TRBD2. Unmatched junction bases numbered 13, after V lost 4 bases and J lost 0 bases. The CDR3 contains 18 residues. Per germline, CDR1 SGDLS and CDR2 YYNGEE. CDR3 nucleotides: TGTGCCAGCAGCCCGACGGGAGGGCTACCGCTTAGCACAGATACGCAGTATTTT. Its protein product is CASSPTGGLPLSTDTQYF.

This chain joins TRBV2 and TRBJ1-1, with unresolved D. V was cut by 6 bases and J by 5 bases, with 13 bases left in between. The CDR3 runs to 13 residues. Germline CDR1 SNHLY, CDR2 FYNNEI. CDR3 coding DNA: TGTGCCAGCAGGGAGAGAGAGAGAACTGAAGCTTTCTTT. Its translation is CASRERERTEAFF. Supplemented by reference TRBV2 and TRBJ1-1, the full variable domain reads EPEVTQTPSHQVTQMGQEVILRCVPISNHLYFYWYRQILGQKVEFLVSFYNNEISEKSEIFDDQFSVERPDGSNFTLKIRSTKLEDSAMYFCASRERERTEAFFGQGTRLTVV.

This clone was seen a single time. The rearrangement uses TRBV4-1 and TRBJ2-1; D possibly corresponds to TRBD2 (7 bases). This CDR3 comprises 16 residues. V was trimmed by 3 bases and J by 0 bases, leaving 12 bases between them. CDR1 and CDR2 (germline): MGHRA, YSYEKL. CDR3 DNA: TGCGCCAGCAGCCAGGGGGGGGCGAGCTCCTACAATGAGCAGTTCTTC. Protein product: CASSQGGASSYNEQFF.

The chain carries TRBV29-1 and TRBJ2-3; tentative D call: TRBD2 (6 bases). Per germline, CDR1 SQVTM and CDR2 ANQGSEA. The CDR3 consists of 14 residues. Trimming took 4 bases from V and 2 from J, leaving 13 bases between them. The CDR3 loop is CSVVSGGSTDTQYF. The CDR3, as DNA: TGCAGCGTTGTCTCTGGGGGGTCCACAGATACGCAGTATTTT.

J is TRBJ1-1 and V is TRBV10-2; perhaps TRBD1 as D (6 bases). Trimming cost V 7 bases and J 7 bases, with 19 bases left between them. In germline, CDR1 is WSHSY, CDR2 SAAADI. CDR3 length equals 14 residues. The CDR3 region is CASKKGGEGDEAFF. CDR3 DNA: TGCGCCAGCAAAAAGGGTGGGGAGGGGGATGAAGCTTTCTTT.